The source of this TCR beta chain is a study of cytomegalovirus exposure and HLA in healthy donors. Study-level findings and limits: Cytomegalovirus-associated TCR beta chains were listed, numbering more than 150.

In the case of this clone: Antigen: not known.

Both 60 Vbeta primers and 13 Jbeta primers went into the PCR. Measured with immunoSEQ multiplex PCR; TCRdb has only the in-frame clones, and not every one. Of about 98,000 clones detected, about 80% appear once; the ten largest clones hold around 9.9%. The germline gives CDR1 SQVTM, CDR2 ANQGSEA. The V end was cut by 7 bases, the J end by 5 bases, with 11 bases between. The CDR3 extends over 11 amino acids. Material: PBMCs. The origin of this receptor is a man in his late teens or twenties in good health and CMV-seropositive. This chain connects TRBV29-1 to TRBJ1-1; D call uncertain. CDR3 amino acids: CSALGGTEAFF. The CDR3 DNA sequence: TGCAGCGCTTTGGGAGGGACTGAAGCTTTCTTT.